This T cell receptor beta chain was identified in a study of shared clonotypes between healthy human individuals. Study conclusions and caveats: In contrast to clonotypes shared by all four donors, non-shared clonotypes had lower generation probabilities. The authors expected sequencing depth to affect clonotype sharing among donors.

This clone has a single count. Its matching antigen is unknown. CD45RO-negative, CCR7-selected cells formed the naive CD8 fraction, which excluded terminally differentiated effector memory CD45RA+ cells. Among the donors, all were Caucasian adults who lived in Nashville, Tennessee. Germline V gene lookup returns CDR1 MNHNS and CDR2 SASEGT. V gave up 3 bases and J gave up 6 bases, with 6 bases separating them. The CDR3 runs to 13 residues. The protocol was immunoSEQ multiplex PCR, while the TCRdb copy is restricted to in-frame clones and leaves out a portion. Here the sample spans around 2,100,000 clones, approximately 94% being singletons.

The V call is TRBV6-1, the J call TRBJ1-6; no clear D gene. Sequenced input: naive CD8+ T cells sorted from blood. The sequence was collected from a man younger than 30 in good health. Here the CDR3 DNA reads TGTGCCAGCAGTGAGTTCTTTAATTCACCCCTCCACTTT. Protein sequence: CASSEFFNSPLHF.